Shown below are 11 T cell receptor beta chains from a single sample sequenced in a study of T cells after yellow fever vaccination. From the 5' RACE reads, TCRdb called clonotypes with MiXCR, one entry per CDR3 protein. The profile covers 250,000 to 350,000 distinct CDR3 sequences, with approximately 4% appearing a single time and approximately 19% taken by the ten largest. The sequenced sample was PBMCs, obtained 15 days after the yellow fever booster vaccination. The receptors derive from a young man who received the YFV17D yellow fever vaccine.

This clonotype was seen at least ten times. The chain carries TRBV12-3 or TRBV12-4 and TRBJ2-1; D is perhaps TRBD1 (5 bases). The CDR3 contains 14 residues. V lost 6 bases and J lost 0, with 9 bases in between. The CDR3 reads CASRRQSSYNEQFF. The CDR3 DNA is TGTGCCAGCAGACGACAGAGCTCCTACAATGAGCAGTTCTTC.

V usage is TRBV7-6 and J usage is TRBJ2-3, with unresolved D. The ends were cut back, 1 base at V and 0 bases at J, with 8 bases in the middle. This CDR3 region has 15 residues. In germline, CDR1 is SGHVS, CDR2 FNYEAQ. The CDR3 bases are TGTGCCAGCAGCTTAGTGGCAGCTAGCACAGATACGCAGTATTTT. Protein product: CASSLVAASTDTQYF.

This clonotype came up many times. The V gene is TRBV5-5, the J gene TRBJ2-7, with 8 bases fitting TRBD1. This CDR3 contains 17 residues. Germline lookup yields CDR1 SGHKS and CDR2 YYEKEE (reference sequence). V lost 0 bases, J lost 3 bases, and 11 bases stayed unmatched. As DNA, the CDR3 is TGTGCCAGCAGCTTGGTCCCCGGGACAGGAGTCCTCTACGAGCAGTACGTC. Protein sequence: CASSLVPGTGVLYEQYV.

This clonotype has at least ten counts. The chain joins TRBV2 to TRBJ2-3; 8 positions match TRBD2. The V gene end was trimmed by 5 bases and the J gene end by 10 bases; junction bases not matched to a gene: 8. In germline, CDR1 is SNHLY, CDR2 FYNNEI. There are 13 residues in the CDR3. DNA for the CDR3: TGTGCCAGCAGTTCCCTGGGACTAGTGGCGCAGTATTTT. This gives the protein CASSSLGLVAQYF.

At least ten counts were recorded for this clonotype. The V gene is TRBV7-2, the J gene TRBJ2-6; no definite D call. Germline V lookup: CDR1 SGHTA, CDR2 FQGNSA. The V end was cut by 1 base, the J end by 0 bases, with 4 bases between. This CDR3 spans 15 amino acids. Written as DNA, the CDR3 is TGTGCCAGCAGCTTAGACAGCTCTGGGGCCAACGTCCTGACTTTC. Protein: CASSLDSSGANVLTF.

The sample holds a few counts of this clonotype. The chain has TRBV6-1 and TRBJ2-1, with 14 bases identical to TRBD2. The CDR3 runs to 18 residues. CDR1 and CDR2 from the germline V gene are MNHNS and SASEGT. V was pared by 6 bases and J by 2 bases, with 9 bases of the junction left unmatched. The CDR3 sequence: CASSRGGLAGVAYNEQFF. As DNA, the CDR3 is TGTGCCAGCAGCCGTGGGGGACTAGCGGGGGTGGCCTACAATGAGCAGTTCTTC.

The table lists this clonotype with a few counts. The rearrangement joins TRBV7-9 to TRBJ1-1, with a tentative D call TRBD1 (6 bases). Germline V gene data show CDR1 as SEHNR and CDR2 as FQNEAQ (reference sequence). The V end lost 1 base, the J end lost 5 bases, and 20 bases lay between the germline ends. CDR3 length: 17 residues. CDR3 in DNA: TGTGCCAGCAGCTTAGGTTTGAAAGGGGGGATATGGACTGAAGCTTTCTTT. This translates into CASSLGLKGGIWTEAFF.

V is TRBV20-1 and J is TRBJ2-3, with 10 bases lining up with TRBD2. J was trimmed by 6 bases and V by 2 bases; bases with no gene match: 5. This CDR3 is built from 14 residues. Germline-derived CDR1 and CDR2 are DFQATT and SNEGSKA (reference sequence). This CDR3 is CSARFSSGGDTQYF. In DNA, the CDR3 is TGCAGTGCTAGATTTTCTAGCGGGGGCGATACGCAGTATTTT.

This clonotype occurred many times. CDR3 sequence (DNA): TGCAGCGTCAGGACTAGCGGGGGACATCAAATGGAGACCCAGTACTTC. It encodes CSVRTSGGHQMETQYF. The chain has TRBV29-1 and TRBJ2-5, with 13 bases lining up with TRBD2. V was clipped by 6 bases and J by 5 bases; unmatched bases: 12. This CDR3 has 16 amino acids. Germline assignment: CDR1 SQVTM and CDR2 ANQGSEA. Filled out from reference TRBV29-1 and TRBJ2-5, the complete variable domain reads SAVISQKPSRDICQRGTSLTIQCQVDSQVTMMFWYRQQPGQSLTLIATANQGSEATYESGFVIDKFPISRPNLTFSTLTVSNMSPEDSSIYLCSVRTSGGHQMETQYFGPGTRLLVL.

This clonotype was picked up many times. The chain has TRBV24-1 and TRBJ2-3; 9 bases map to TRBD2. The CDR3 spans 16 residues. CDR1 KGHDR and CDR2 SFDVKD come from the germline V gene. V gave up 5 bases and J gave up 2 bases; unmatched junction bases: 7. The chain's CDR3 is CATSGSLAGDTDTQYF. CDR3 sequence (DNA): TGTGCCACCAGTGGTTCCTTAGCGGGGGACACAGATACGCAGTATTTT.

This clonotype was seen a few times. The chain links TRBV4-2 to TRBJ2-4; possible D gene TRBD1, 6 bases. V lost 0 bases and J 7 bases, leaving 10 bases between the germline ends. The CDR3 runs to 14 residues. Germline loops: CDR1 LGHNA, CDR2 YNFKEQ. CDR3 sequence (DNA): TGTGCCAGCAGCCAAGAAGCAGGGGCTAACATTCAGTACTTC. Residues: CASSQEAGANIQYF.